These 27 T cell receptor beta chains share one sample of origin, sequenced in a study of shared T cell receptors in the human thymus. Clones were read by immunoSEQ multiplex PCR, and TCRdb kept only the in-frame ones, dropping some. In the table there are about 660,000 clones, 70% to 90% of which are singletons. This sample also appeared in a second study, on human thymus T cells.

The material sequenced was thymocytes. These receptors originate from a boy younger than two with a congenital heart defect.

This chain connects TRBV4-3 to TRBJ2-7; 10 bases match TRBD1. Germline V gene sequence: CDR1 LGHNA, CDR2 YSLEER. The CDR3 consists of 17 residues. Trimming at V came to 2 bases and at J to 6 bases, leaving 13 bases not matched to a gene. CDR3 coding DNA: TGCGCCAGCAGCCAAATGTCCGGACAGGGGGATCTAAGCGAGCAGTACTTC. Its protein product is CASSQMSGQGDLSEQYF.

The chain joins TRBV4-3 to TRBJ1-1; D remains ambiguous. Germline-derived CDR1 and CDR2 are LGHNA and YSLEER. V lost 0 bases to trimming and J lost 0 bases, with 8 bases between them. This CDR3 contains 15 residues. Here the CDR3 DNA reads TGCGCCAGCAGCCAAGAGGGCAGGCTGAACACTGAAGCTTTCTTT. Protein sequence: CASSQEGRLNTEAFF.

V is TRBV27 and J is TRBJ2-5, with 9 bases aligning to TRBD1. Germline V gene lookup returns CDR1 MNHEY and CDR2 SMNVEV (reference sequence). Trimming took 3 bases from V and 2 from J; bases not matched to a gene: 7. The CDR3 contains 16 residues. The CDR3 loop is CASSFLRGQGQETQYF. In DNA, the CDR3 is TGTGCCAGCAGTTTTCTCCGGGGACAGGGTCAAGAGACCCAGTACTTC.

This chain connects TRBV14 to TRBJ1-2; 10 positions match TRBD1. Trimming removed 2 bases from V and 3 bases from J; junction bases left unmatched: 9. CDR3 size: 17 residues. CDR1 is SGHDN, CDR2 FVKESK, per germline. For the CDR3, the DNA is TGTGCCAGCAGCCAACCGGGACAGGGGTTAGGAGACTATGGCTACACCTTC. Translation: CASSQPGQGLGDYGYTF.

V gene TRBV6-5 combines with J gene TRBJ1-2; 9 bases map to TRBD1. This CDR3 region has 13 residues. The ends lost 6 bases at V and 8 bases at J; junction bases unmatched: 7. The V gene's germline CDR1 is MNHEY and CDR2 SVGAGI. The CDR3 here is CASRKTGGEGYTF. CDR3 sequence (DNA): TGTGCCAGCAGAAAAACAGGGGGCGAGGGCTACACCTTC.

In its sample, this clone was seen a few times. The chain recombines TRBV7-6 with TRBJ2-3, with 11 bases identical to TRBD2. CDR3 length: 19 amino acids. J gave up 8 bases and V 5 bases, and 21 bases lay outside the gene matches. Germline assignment: CDR1 SGHVS and CDR2 FNYEAQ. CDR3 sequence: CASSPPGTSGGSGIGTQYF. CDR3 nucleotides: TGTGCCAGCAGCCCACCCGGTACTAGCGGGGGTAGTGGAATCGGTACGCAGTATTTT.

The chain combines TRBV7-6 with TRBJ2-3; possibly TRBD1 for D (6 bases). The germline V and J ends were trimmed by 0 bases and 6 bases, with 10 bases remaining between them. Per germline, CDR1 SGHVS and CDR2 FNYEAQ. The CDR3 length is 14 residues. Here the CDR3 reads CASSLAGARDTQYF. CDR3 in DNA: TGTGCCAGCAGCTTAGCGGGGGCGCGGGATACGCAGTATTTT.

This chain connects TRBV5-6 to TRBJ2-1; TRBD1 might be the D (6 bases). The CDR3 contains 13 residues. V lost 5 bases to trimming and J lost 8 bases, with 14 bases between them. Germline CDR1 SGHDT, CDR2 YYEEEE. CDR3: CASRRQVRDEQFF. The CDR3 DNA is TGTGCCAGCAGACGACAGGTGAGGGATGAGCAGTTCTTC.

This clone was seen a single time. Other nucleotide sequences in the sample specify the same CDR3. The rearrangement uses TRBV9 and TRBJ1-4; 8 bases are a match to TRBD1. Unmatched junction bases numbered 5, after V lost 5 bases and J lost 5 bases. CDR3 length equals 14 residues. Germline V gives CDR1 SGDLS, CDR2 YYNGEE. The CDR3 is CASSSDRGNEKLFF. The CDR3 DNA reads as TGTGCCAGCAGTTCAGACAGGGGCAATGAAAAACTGTTTTTT.

The genes are TRBV10-2 and TRBJ1-2; 7 bases line up with TRBD1. The V gene's germline CDR1 is WSHSY and CDR2 SAAADI. With 6 bases clipped from V and 8 bases from J, the junction kept 9 bases outside the gene matches. The CDR3 covers 13 residues. In DNA form, the CDR3 reads TGCGCCAGCAGCACAGAGCAGGGGGAGGGCTACACCTTC. It yields the protein CASSTEQGEGYTF.

J is TRBJ1-3 and V is TRBV28, with TRBD1 as a possible D gene (5 bases). CDR3 length equals 15 residues. V shed 2 bases and J shed 6 bases, with 14 bases lying between them. The germline V gene has CDR1 MDHEN and CDR2 SYDVKM. The CDR3 loop is CASSLRAGMENTIYF. The CDR3 bases are TGTGCCAGCAGTTTAAGGGCAGGGATGGAAAACACCATATATTTT.

The CDR3 DNA reads as TGTGCCAGCAGCCAAGATCGGAGGACAGGGCTGGTGAACACTGAAGCTTTCTTT. It specifies CASSQDRRTGLVNTEAFF. The V gene is TRBV14, the J gene TRBJ1-1, with TRBD1 matching 8 bases. J lost 0 bases, V lost 0 bases, and 9 bases had no gene match. This CDR3 region has 18 residues. In germline, CDR1 is SGHDN, CDR2 FVKESK.

The chain carries TRBV7-9 and TRBJ1-1, with a tentative D call TRBD1 (6 bases). The V gene's germline CDR1 is SEHNR and CDR2 FQNEAQ (reference sequence). V was pared by 6 bases and J by 5 bases, with 22 bases between. The CDR3 is 16 residues long. The CDR3: CASRRPKGDVRTEAFF. As DNA, the CDR3 is TGTGCCAGCAGGCGCCCTAAGGGGGATGTAAGGACTGAAGCTTTCTTT.

This chain connects TRBV5-1 to TRBJ1-2; no definite D call. This CDR3 spans 14 amino acids. Germline assignment: CDR1 SGHRS and CDR2 YFSETQ. Trimming took off 0 bases at V and 1 base at J, with 7 bases between the two ends. The CDR3 sequence: CASSLGQINYGYTF. In nucleotides, the CDR3 is TGCGCCAGCAGCTTGGGGCAGATTAACTATGGCTACACCTTC.

The V gene is TRBV6-1, the J gene TRBJ2-1, with D maybe TRBD1 (5 bases). The germline V gene encodes CDR1 MNHNS and CDR2 SASEGT. The CDR3 is 16 amino acids. V gave up 0 bases and J gave up 2 bases, with 11 bases separating them. The CDR3 reads CASSEARQGPYNEQFF. The CDR3 region has the DNA TGTGCCAGCAGTGAAGCTCGTCAGGGTCCCTACAATGAGCAGTTCTTC.

This clone came up a few times. The chain is built from TRBV7-9 and TRBJ2-7, with 7 nucleotides matching TRBD1. The CDR3 covers 15 residues. CDR1 SEHNR and CDR2 FQNEAQ come from the germline V gene (reference sequence). Unmatched junction bases numbered 12, after V lost 5 bases and J lost 5 bases. CDR3: CASSRRGHRGDEQYF. Written as DNA, the CDR3 is TGTGCCAGCAGCCGAAGGGGACACAGGGGCGACGAGCAGTACTTC.

Remarks on this clone: The sample holds other DNA sequences that translate to the same CDR3. This chain uses TRBV6-5 with TRBJ2-1; 8 nucleotides line up with TRBD2. Losses at the gene ends were 2 bases for V and 3 bases for J; bases not matched to a gene: 0. CDR3 length equals 14 residues. Germline values: CDR1 MNHEY, CDR2 SVGAGI. The CDR3 loop reads CASSYRGGYNEQFF. DNA for the CDR3: TGTGCCAGCAGTTACCGGGGGGGCTACAATGAGCAGTTCTTC.

The chain combines TRBV2 with TRBJ1-5, with 7 bases matching TRBD1. The CDR3 is 16 residues long. Germline-derived CDR1 and CDR2 are SNHLY and FYNNEI. V was pared by 5 bases and J by 0 bases, with 7 bases of the junction left unmatched. The CDR3, as DNA: TGTGCCAGCAGTAAGACTGACAGGGATAGCAATCAGCCCCAGCATTTT. This sequence encodes CASSKTDRDSNQPQHF. Variable domain in full (rest from reference TRBV2 and TRBJ1-5): EPEVTQTPSHQVTQMGQEVILRCVPISNHLYFYWYRQILGQKVEFLVSFYNNEISEKSEIFDDQFSVERPDGSNFTLKIRSTKLEDSAMYFCASSKTDRDSNQPQHFGDGTRLSIL.

The V call is TRBV9, the J call TRBJ2-1; D is perhaps TRBD2 (5 bases). V was trimmed by 4 bases and J by 10 bases, leaving 15 bases between them. Germline V lookup: CDR1 SGDLS, CDR2 YYNGEE. The CDR3 extends over 13 amino acids. CDR3 nucleotides: TGTGCCAGCAGCCCACCCGGGGATAGAGAGCAGTTCTTC. Encoded protein: CASSPPGDREQFF.

This clone was counted a single time. The V and J genes are TRBV27 and TRBJ1-1, with 7 bases aligning to TRBD1. V lost 5 bases and J lost 3; bases outside the gene matches: 9. The CDR3 runs to 15 residues. Germline CDR1 is MNHEY and CDR2 is SMNVEV (reference sequence). Here the CDR3 reads CASSITRQGYTEAFF. The CDR3 DNA follows: TGTGCCAGCAGTATTACCCGACAGGGTTACACTGAAGCTTTCTTT.

The count of this clone is one. V gene TRBV2 combines with J gene TRBJ1-1, with 8 bases that match TRBD1. Looked up from germline, CDR1 is SNHLY and CDR2 is FYNNEI. The length of the CDR3 is 16 residues. J lost 4 bases, V lost 8 bases, and 15 bases had no gene match. The CDR3 reads CASSRGRLKMPTEAFF. Written as DNA, the CDR3 is TGTGCCAGCTCCAGGGGGCGCTTAAAGATGCCCACTGAAGCTTTCTTT.

This chain links TRBV4-1 with TRBJ1-5, with TRBD1 matching over 10 bases. Germline V gene data show CDR1 as MGHRA and CDR2 as YSYEKL. The V segment lost 6 bases and the J segment 4 bases; nucleotides outside the gene matches: 6. The CDR3 sequence is 15 residues long. This chain's CDR3 is CASSPPGQGNQPQHF. The CDR3 nucleotides read TGCGCCAGCAGTCCTCCGGGACAGGGGAATCAGCCCCAGCATTTT.

The chain couples TRBV5-4 to TRBJ1-1; no clear D gene. Germline V gives CDR1 SGHNT, CDR2 YYREEE (reference sequence). V shed 0 bases and J shed 8 bases, with 11 bases lying between them. This CDR3 contains 13 residues. The CDR3 region is CASSLDSGEEAFF. In nucleotides, the CDR3 is TGTGCCAGCAGCTTGGATTCTGGGGAGGAAGCTTTCTTT.

The chain links TRBV6-1 to TRBJ2-3, with 10 bases fitting TRBD2. This CDR3 is built from 17 residues. The trim removed 3 bases at V and 3 bases at J, leaving 9 bases unmatched. CDR1 and CDR2 (germline): MNHNS, SASEGT. The CDR3 DNA is TGTGCCAGCAGTGATGCTCTCGGGACTAGCGAGACAGATACGCAGTATTTT. Its protein product is CASSDALGTSETDTQYF.

The gene calls are TRBV27 and TRBJ2-7; the match to TRBD1 covers 8 bases. This CDR3 spans 15 amino acids. From germline, CDR1 is MNHEY and CDR2 SMNVEV (reference sequence). V lost 6 bases and J lost 4; bases outside the gene matches: 11. The CDR3 DNA follows: TGTGCCAGCAGGATGGACAGGGAGGCGGTTTACGAGCAGTACTTC. Translated, it gives CASRMDREAVYEQYF.

This chain connects TRBV7-2 to TRBJ2-7; D remains ambiguous. Trimming took 5 bases from V and 3 from J, leaving 14 bases between them. Looked up from germline, CDR1 is SGHTA and CDR2 is FQGNSA. The CDR3 loop spans 14 amino acids. CDR3 amino acids: CASSRTGSLYEQYF. In DNA, the CDR3 is TGTGCCAGCAGCAGAACCGGGTCCCTCTACGAGCAGTACTTC.

J is TRBJ2-5 and V is TRBV5-6; 7 bases line up with TRBD1. Trimming at V came to 4 bases and at J to 1 base, leaving 4 bases not matched to a gene. Germline V CDR1 and CDR2: SGHDT, YYEEEE. This CDR3 is 14 amino acids long. CDR3 amino acids: CASSPTGIQETQYF. The CDR3 region has the DNA TGTGCCAGCAGCCCGACAGGGATCCAAGAGACCCAGTACTTC.